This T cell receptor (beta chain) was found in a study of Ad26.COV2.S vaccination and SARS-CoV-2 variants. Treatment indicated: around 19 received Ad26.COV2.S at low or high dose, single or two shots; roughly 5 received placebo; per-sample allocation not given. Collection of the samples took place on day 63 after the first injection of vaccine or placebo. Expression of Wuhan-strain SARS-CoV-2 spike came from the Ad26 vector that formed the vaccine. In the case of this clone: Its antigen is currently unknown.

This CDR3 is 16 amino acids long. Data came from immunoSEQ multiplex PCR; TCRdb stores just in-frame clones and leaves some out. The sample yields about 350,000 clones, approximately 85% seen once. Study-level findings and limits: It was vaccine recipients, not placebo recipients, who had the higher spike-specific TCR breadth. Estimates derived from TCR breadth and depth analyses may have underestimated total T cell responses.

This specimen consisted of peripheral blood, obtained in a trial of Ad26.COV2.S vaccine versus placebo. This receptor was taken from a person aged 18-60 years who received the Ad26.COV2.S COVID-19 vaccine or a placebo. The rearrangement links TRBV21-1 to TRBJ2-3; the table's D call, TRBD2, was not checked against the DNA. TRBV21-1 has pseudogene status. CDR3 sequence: CASSNRWEAYTDTQYF. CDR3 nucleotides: TGTGCCAGCAGCAATAGGTGGGAGGCCTACACAGATACGCAGTATTTT.